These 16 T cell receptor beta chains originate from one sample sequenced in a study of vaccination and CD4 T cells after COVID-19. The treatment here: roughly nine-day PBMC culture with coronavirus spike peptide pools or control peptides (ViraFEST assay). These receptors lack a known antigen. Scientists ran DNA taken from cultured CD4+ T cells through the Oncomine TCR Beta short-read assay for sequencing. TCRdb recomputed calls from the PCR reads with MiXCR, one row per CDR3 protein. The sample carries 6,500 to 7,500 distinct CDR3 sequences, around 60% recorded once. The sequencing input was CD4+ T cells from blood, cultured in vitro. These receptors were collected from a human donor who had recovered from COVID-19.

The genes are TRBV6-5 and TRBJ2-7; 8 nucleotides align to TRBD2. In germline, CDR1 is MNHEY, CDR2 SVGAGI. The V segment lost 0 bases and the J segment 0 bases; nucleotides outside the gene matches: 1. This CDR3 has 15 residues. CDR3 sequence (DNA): TGTGCCAGCAGTTACTCGAGCGGGGGCTCCTACGAGCAGTACTTC. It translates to CASSYSSGGSYEQYF.

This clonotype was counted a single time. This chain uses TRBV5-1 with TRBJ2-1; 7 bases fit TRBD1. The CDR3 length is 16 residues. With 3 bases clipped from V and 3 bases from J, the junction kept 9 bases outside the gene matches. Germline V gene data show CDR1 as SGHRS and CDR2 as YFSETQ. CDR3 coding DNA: TGCGCCAGCAGCTCATCCGGGACAGCTGTCTACAATGAGCAGTTCTTC. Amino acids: CASSSSGTAVYNEQFF. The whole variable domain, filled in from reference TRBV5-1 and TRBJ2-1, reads KAGVTQTPRYLIKTRGQQVTLSCSPISGHRSVSWYQQTPGQGLQFLFEYFSETQRNKGNFPGRFSGRQFSNSRSEMNVSTLELGDSALYLCASSSSGTAVYNEQFFGPGTRLTVL.

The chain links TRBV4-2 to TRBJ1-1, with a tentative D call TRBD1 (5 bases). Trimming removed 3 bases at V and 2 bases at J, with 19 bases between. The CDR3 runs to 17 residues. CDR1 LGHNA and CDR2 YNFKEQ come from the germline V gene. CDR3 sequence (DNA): TGTGCCAGCAGCCAGTCCCCCCTCAGGGTGGGTAACACTGAAGCTTTCTTT. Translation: CASSQSPLRVGNTEAFF.

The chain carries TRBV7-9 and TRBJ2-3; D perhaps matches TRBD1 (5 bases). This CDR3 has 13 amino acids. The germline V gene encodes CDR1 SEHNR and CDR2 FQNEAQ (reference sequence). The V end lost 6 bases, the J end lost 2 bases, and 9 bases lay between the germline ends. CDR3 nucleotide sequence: TGTGCCAGCAGTCCAGGGCACACAGATACGCAGTATTTT. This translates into CASSPGHTDTQYF. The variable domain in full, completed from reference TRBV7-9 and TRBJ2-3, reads DTGVSQNPRHKITKRGQNVTFRCDPISEHNRLYWYRQTLGQGPEFLTYFQNEAQLEKSRLLSDRFSAERPKGSFSTLEIQRTEQGDSAMYLCASSPGHTDTQYFGPGTRLTVL.

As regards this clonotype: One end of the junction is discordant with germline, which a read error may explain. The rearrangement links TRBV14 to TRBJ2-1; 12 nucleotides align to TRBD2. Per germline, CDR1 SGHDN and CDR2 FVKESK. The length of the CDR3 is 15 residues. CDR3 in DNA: TGTGCCAGCAGCCAAGATTTACTAGCGGGAGGCTCTACCCACTTC. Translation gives CASSQDLLAGGSTHF.

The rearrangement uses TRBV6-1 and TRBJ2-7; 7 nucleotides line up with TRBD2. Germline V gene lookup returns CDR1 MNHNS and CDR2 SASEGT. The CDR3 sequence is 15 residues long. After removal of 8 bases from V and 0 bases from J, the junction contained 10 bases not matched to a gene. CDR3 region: CASGRMLADSYEQYF. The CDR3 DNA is TGTGCCAGCGGAAGGATGCTAGCGGACTCCTACGAGCAGTACTTC.

The CDR3, as DNA: TGTGCCAGCAGTTCACCCTTGTCCATTAGCTCCTACGAGCAGTACTTC. This encodes CASSSPLSISSYEQYF. This chain links TRBV6-5 with TRBJ2-7; D is uncertain. Germline CDR1 is MNHEY and CDR2 is SVGAGI. CDR3 length: 16 amino acids. The ends were cut back, 4 bases at V and 0 bases at J, with 16 bases in the middle.

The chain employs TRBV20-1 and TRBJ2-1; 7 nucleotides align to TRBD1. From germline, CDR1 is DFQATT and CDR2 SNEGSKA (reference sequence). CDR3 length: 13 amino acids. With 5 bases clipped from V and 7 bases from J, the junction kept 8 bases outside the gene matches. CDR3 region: CSAPNTGANEQFF. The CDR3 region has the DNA TGCAGTGCTCCAAATACAGGGGCGAATGAGCAGTTCTTC.

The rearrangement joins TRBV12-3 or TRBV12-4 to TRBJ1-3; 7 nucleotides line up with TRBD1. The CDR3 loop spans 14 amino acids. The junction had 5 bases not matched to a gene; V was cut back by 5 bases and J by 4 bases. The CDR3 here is CASSMTGSGNTIYF. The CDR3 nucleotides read TGTGCCAGCAGTATGACAGGGAGCGGAAACACCATATATTTT.

As DNA, the CDR3 is TGCAGTGCTAGAGTAGCGGGAGGACGGTCCTACAATGAGCAGTTCTTC. Translated: CSARVAGGRSYNEQFF. The chain is built from TRBV20-1 and TRBJ2-1; the match to TRBD2 covers 10 bases. Trimming took 1 base from V and 1 from J; bases not matched to a gene: 4. The germline V gene encodes CDR1 DFQATT and CDR2 SNEGSKA (reference sequence). CDR3 length: 16 residues.

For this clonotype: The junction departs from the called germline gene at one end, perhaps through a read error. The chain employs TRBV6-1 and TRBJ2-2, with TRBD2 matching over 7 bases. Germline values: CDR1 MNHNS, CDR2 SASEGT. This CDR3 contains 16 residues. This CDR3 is CGSSRELGGDTGELFF. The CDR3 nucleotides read TGTGGCAGCAGCCGCGAGTTGGGGGGGGACACCGGGGAGCTGTTTTTT.

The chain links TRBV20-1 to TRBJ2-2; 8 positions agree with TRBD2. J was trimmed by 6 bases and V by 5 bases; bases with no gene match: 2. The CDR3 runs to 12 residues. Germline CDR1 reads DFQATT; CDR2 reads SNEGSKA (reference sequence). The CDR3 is CSASGGAGELFF. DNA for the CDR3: TGCAGTGCTTCGGGGGGGGCCGGGGAGCTGTTTTTT.

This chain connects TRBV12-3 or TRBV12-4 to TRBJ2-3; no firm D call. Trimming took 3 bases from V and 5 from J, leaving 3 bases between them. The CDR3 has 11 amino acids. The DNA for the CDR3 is TGTGCCAGCAGTTTGCTAGATACGCAGTATTTT. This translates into CASSLLDTQYF.

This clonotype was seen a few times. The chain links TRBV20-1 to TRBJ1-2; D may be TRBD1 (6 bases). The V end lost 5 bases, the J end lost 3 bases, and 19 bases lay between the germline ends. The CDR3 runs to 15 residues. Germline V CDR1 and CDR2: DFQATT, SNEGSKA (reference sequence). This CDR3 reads CSAGGGLTGYYGYTF. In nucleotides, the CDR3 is TGCAGTGCTGGGGGGGGTTTGACAGGTTACTATGGCTACACCTTC.

CDR3 region: CASSESTGINQPQHF. The CDR3 DNA reads as TGTGCCAGCAGTGAATCAACAGGAATTAATCAGCCCCAGCATTTT. This rearrangement joins TRBV25-1 to TRBJ1-5; TRBD1 is a possible D gene (5 bases). Germline V gene lookup returns CDR1 MGHDK and CDR2 SYGVNS. The CDR3 length is 15 residues. V gave up 1 base and J gave up 4 bases, with 11 bases separating them. The whole variable domain, remainder taken from reference TRBV25-1 and TRBJ1-5, is EADIYQTPRYLVIGTGKKITLECSQTMGHDKMYWYQQDPGMELHLIHYSYGVNSTEKGDLSSESTVSRIRTEHFPLTLESARPSHTSQYLCASSESTGINQPQHFGDGTRLSIL.

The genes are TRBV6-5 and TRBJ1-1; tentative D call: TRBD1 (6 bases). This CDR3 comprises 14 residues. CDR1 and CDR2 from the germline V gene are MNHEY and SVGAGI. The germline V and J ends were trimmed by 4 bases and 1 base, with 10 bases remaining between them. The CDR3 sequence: CASSSIRGNTEAFF. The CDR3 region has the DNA TGTGCCAGCAGTTCAATCAGGGGGAACACTGAAGCTTTCTTT.